Listed below are T cell receptor beta chains from one sample, sequenced in a study of blood T cell repertoires in COVID-19. Measured with immunoSEQ multiplex PCR; TCRdb has only the in-frame clones, and not every one. The repertoire holds 90,000 or so clones, with 85% as singletons. Input material: peripheral blood. The receptor source for this set is a man in his sixties with acute or convalescent COVID-19. CDR3s include the opening cysteine and the closing phenylalanine or tryptophan. D genes are given only for firm matches. Some rows mark clone size as missing; the rest say once, few, many or name a class of expanded clone.

v_call	d_call	clone_size	j_call	cdr3_nt	cdr3_aa
TRBV7-2	NA	once	TRBJ2-7	TGTGCCAGCGTTCCCTCCAGAAACTCCTACGAGCAGTACTTC	CASVPSRNSYEQYF
TRBV19	TRBD1	once	TRBJ1-4	TGTGCCAGTAGTAAAGACGGGACAGGGGTGGAAAAACTGTTTTTT	CASSKDGTGVEKLFF
TRBV6-5	NA	NA	TRBJ1-1	TGTGCCAGCAGACCCCCCCCCACACGTAACACTGAAGCTTTCTTT	CASRPPPTRNTEAFF
TRBV25-1	NA	NA	TRBJ1-1	TGTGCCAGCAGCCCGTCCCTTTGGAACACTGAAGCTTTCTTT	CASSPSLWNTEAFF
TRBV7-9	NA	NA	TRBJ1-1	TGTGCCAGCAGCGCAGGAATCGGACAGTCGAACACTGAAGCTTTCTTT	CASSAGIGQSNTEAFF
TRBV3-1/TRBV3-2	NA	NA	TRBJ2-5	TGTGCCAGCACCCGGCGGGGCGGTGGCCAAGAGACCCAGTACTTC	CASTRRGGGQETQYF
TRBV15	NA	NA	TRBJ2-2	TGTGCCACCAGCAGAGAGTCTGGCGCGGCCGGGGAGCTGTTTTTT	CATSRESGAAGELFF
TRBV5-1	NA	NA	TRBJ2-7	TGCGCCAGCAGCTCGGACAGCTCCTACGAGCAGTACTTC	CASSSDSSYEQYF
TRBV19	NA	NA	TRBJ1-2	TGTGCCAGTAGGAGCAGGGCCGAAGACTATGGCTACACCTTC	CASRSRAEDYGYTF
TRBV19	NA	NA	TRBJ1-5	TGTGCCAGTAGTTCCACCGCGAGGGCCCGCAATCAGCCCCAGCATTTT	CASSSTARARNQPQHF
TRBV2	NA	NA	TRBJ1-3	TGTGCCAGCATTGGGGCAGTTTCCGGAAACACCATATATTTT	CASIGAVSGNTIYF
TRBV6-5	NA	NA	TRBJ1-6	TGTGCCAGCAGCCCCGGGGGGGGCGTAAATTCACCCCTCCACTTT	CASSPGGGVNSPLHF
TRBV4-2	NA	NA	TRBJ2-1	TGTGCCAGCAGCCAAGATACCGGGGCCTACAATGAGCAGTTCTTC	CASSQDTGAYNEQFF
TRBV7-9	TRBD1	NA	TRBJ1-1	TGTGCCAGCAGCCTTACCGGGACAGGGGAGGATGAAGCTTTCTTT	CASSLTGTGEDEAFF
TRBV7-2	TRBD2	NA	TRBJ2-7	TGTGCCAGCAGCTTAGCGGGCACTAGCGGCTACTACGAGCAGTACTTC	CASSLAGTSGYYEQYF
TRBV15	NA	once	TRBJ1-1	TGTGCCACCAGCGGAGGGGGGGACCTCGACACTGAAGCTTTCTTT	CATSGGGDLDTEAFF
TRBV5-1	TRBD2	NA	TRBJ2-3	TGCGCCAGTACCCGTTATTGGACTAGCGGGGGGCACACAGATACGCAGTATTTT	CASTRYWTSGGHTDTQYF
TRBV18	TRBD1	NA	TRBJ1-2	TGTGCCAGCTCAGCATCCGGGACAGGCCCACTTTATGGCTACACCTTC	CASSASGTGPLYGYTF
TRBV5-1	NA	NA	TRBJ1-1	TGCGCCAGTAAAGCGTCGGGGGGCATGAACACTGAAGCTTTCTTT	CASKASGGMNTEAFF
TRBV11-2	NA	once	TRBJ1-1	TGTGCCAGCAGCTTAGAACTGAGGAGCACTGAAGCTTTCTTT	CASSLELRSTEAFF
TRBV5-1	TRBD1	NA	TRBJ1-5	TGCGCCAGCAGCCCGACAGGGGGCAATCAGCCCCAGCATTTT	CASSPTGGNQPQHF
TRBV27	TRBD2	NA	TRBJ2-3	TGTGCCAGCAGTTTGGGGCCGTGGGTCCTAGCGGGAGTGGGCCGCACAGATACGCAGTATTTT	CASSLGPWVLAGVGRTDTQYF
TRBV5-1	NA	NA	TRBJ2-1	TGCGCCAGCAGCACCGGGACACCTAACAATGAGCAGTTCTTC	CASSTGTPNNEQFF
TRBV4-1	TRBD2	NA	TRBJ2-5	TGCGCCAGCAGCCAGGAGGGAGCGGGGCTTGGGACCCAGTACTTC	CASSQEGAGLGTQYF
TRBV7-2	TRBD1	NA	TRBJ1-1	TGTGCCAGCATCAATTCGGGAGGGGGCGGGTTTGAAGCTTTCTTT	CASINSGGGGFEAFF
TRBV14	TRBD2	NA	TRBJ2-7	TGTGCCAGCAGATTGGGACTAGCGGGCGAGCAGTACTTC	CASRLGLAGEQYF
TRBV30	NA	NA	TRBJ2-1	TGTGCCAGTTCCCAGGGGCGGGATGAGCAGTTCTTC	CASSQGRDEQFF
TRBV30	TRBD1	once	TRBJ2-3	TGTGCCTGGAGCGACCGCGACAGGGGGCGCTTGACAGATACGCAGTATTTT	CAWSDRDRGRLTDTQYF
TRBV6-2/TRBV6-3	TRBD2	NA	TRBJ2-2	TGTGCCAGCAGTTTTAGCGGGGGTACGAACACCGGGGAGCTGTTTTTT	CASSFSGGTNTGELFF
TRBV5-4	NA	NA	TRBJ2-2	TGTGCCAGCAGCTTGGCCGGAAGGGGAGGCGGGGAGCTGTTTTTT	CASSLAGRGGGELFF
TRBV11-2	NA	NA	TRBJ2-1	TGTGCCAGCAGCTTACCCTTTGCGGATGAGCAGTTCTTC	CASSLPFADEQFF
TRBV6-5	NA	NA	TRBJ2-3	TGTGCCAGCAGTTACACGGGACTTGGCACAGATACGCAGTATTTT	CASSYTGLGTDTQYF
TRBV6-5	NA	NA	TRBJ2-2	TGTGCCAGCAGTTACTCGACAGGCTCGAACACCGGGGAGCTGTTTTTT	CASSYSTGSNTGELFF
TRBV10-2	NA	NA	TRBJ1-1	TGCGCCAGCACAAAGTGGTCACAGGGCATGAACACTGAAGCTTTCTTT	CASTKWSQGMNTEAFF
TRBV5-1	NA	NA	TRBJ2-1	TGCGCCAGCAGCTTGGAGCCAGGGGTTGCTGAGCAGTTCTTC	CASSLEPGVAEQFF
TRBV19	TRBD1	NA	TRBJ2-6	TGTGCCAGCGCCGACAGGGGGCGTGCTGGGGCCAACGTCCTGACTTTC	CASADRGRAGANVLTF
TRBV13	NA	NA	TRBJ1-5	TGTGCCAGCAGCTTAGGGACAGGTGTAAGCAATCAGCCCCAGCATTTT	CASSLGTGVSNQPQHF
TRBV19	TRBD2	NA	TRBJ2-3	TGTGCCAGTAGTGGCCCAAAAGCGGGGGGCGGAGATACGCAGTATTTT	CASSGPKAGGGDTQYF
TRBV14	TRBD1	NA	TRBJ1-5	TGTGCCAGCAGCAGGACAGGGGGTGATCAGCCCCAGCATTTT	CASSRTGGDQPQHF
TRBV9	NA	NA	TRBJ1-1	TGTGCCAGCAGCGCGGGTACAACTGAAGCTTTCTTT	CASSAGTTEAFF
TRBV6-6	NA	NA	TRBJ2-5	TGTGCCAGCACTAGACAGAGTAAAGAGACCCAGTACTTC	CASTRQSKETQYF
TRBV5-1	NA	NA	TRBJ2-2	TGCGCCAGCAATGAACTAACCGGGGAGCTGTTTTTT	CASNELTGELFF
TRBV3-1/TRBV3-2	NA	NA	TRBJ1-1	TGTGCCAGCAGCCAAGGGACTCAGAACACTGAAGCTTTCTTT	CASSQGTQNTEAFF
TRBV6-5	NA	NA	TRBJ2-7	TGTGCCAGCAGTTACTCGGGCGGGGGCTTGGGTGAGCAGTACTTC	CASSYSGGGLGEQYF
TRBV18	NA	NA	TRBJ1-2	TGTGCCAGCTCTCAACAGGGAATCCGCGGCTACACCTTC	CASSQQGIRGYTF
TRBV9	NA	NA	TRBJ1-6	TGTGCCAGCAGCGTTAGCTCCTATAATTCACCCCTCCACTTT	CASSVSSYNSPLHF
TRBV2	TRBD1	NA	TRBJ1-4	TGTGCCAGCAGCAACCAGGGGGCGTCGAATGAAAAACTGTTTTTT	CASSNQGASNEKLFF
TRBV4-1	TRBD1	NA	TRBJ1-4	TGCGCCAGCAGCCGTGCCGGGGACAGTCGCGAAAAACTGTTTTTT	CASSRAGDSREKLFF
TRBV3-1/TRBV3-2	NA	NA	TRBJ1-4	TGTGCCAGCAGCAGGATGGGCAGGACAAATGAAAAACTGTTTTTT	CASSRMGRTNEKLFF
TRBV29-1	NA	NA	TRBJ2-3	TGCAGCGTTGTGGCTAGCGCTAGCACAGATACGCAGTATTTT	CSVVASASTDTQYF
TRBV19	NA	NA	TRBJ1-1	TGTGCCAGTAGTCTACGGGACTTTAATGAAGCTTTCTTT	CASSLRDFNEAFF
TRBV19	NA	NA	TRBJ2-5	TGTGCCAGTAGTATGGCAGGGGTCCAGGAGACCCAGTACTTC	CASSMAGVQETQYF
TRBV7-9	NA	NA	TRBJ2-7	TGTGCCAGCAGCCCGCACTCATCATACGAGCAGTACTTC	CASSPHSSYEQYF
TRBV7-9	NA	NA	TRBJ1-6	TGTGCCAGCAGCTCCGCTACCTCTCGGAATTCACCCCTCCACTTT	CASSSATSRNSPLHF
TRBV11-2	NA	NA	TRBJ2-3	TGTGCCAGCAGCGCGGGGGGACAGGGCGAGGGCACAGATACGCAGTATTTT	CASSAGGQGEGTDTQYF
TRBV6-5	TRBD1	NA	TRBJ2-7	TGTGCCAGCAGTTTCGGACAGGTCTACGAGCAGTACTTC	CASSFGQVYEQYF
TRBV11-2	NA	NA	TRBJ1-6	TGTGCCAGCAGCTTAAAGAGAGGAAATTCACCCCTCCACTTT	CASSLKRGNSPLHF